The 16 T cell receptor beta chains given below trace back to one sample, sequenced in a study of T cell responses to AZD1222 COVID-19 vaccine. Sequencing used immunoSEQ multiplex PCR; TCRdb keeps in-frame clones, though not all of them. This table has a few hundred thousand clones, approximately 95% appearing once. The source material was peripheral blood, sampled on day 0 of AZD1222 vaccination. These receptors originate from an adult in good health.

CDR3 region: CASSFTTSAAGELFF. CDR3 DNA sequence: TGTGCCAGCAGCTTCACGACTAGCGCGGCCGGGGAGCTGTTTTTT. The V gene is TRBV7-2, the J gene TRBJ2-2; 8 bases match TRBD2. The V and J ends lost 3 bases and 6 bases, in that order; junction bases with no gene match: 6. Germline V gene sequence: CDR1 SGHTA, CDR2 FQGNSA. The CDR3 length is 15 residues.

The chain combines TRBV5-1 with TRBJ2-5; 12 nucleotides match TRBD2. The CDR3 runs 17 residues. The junction had 9 bases not matched to a gene; V was cut back by 1 base and J by 5 bases. From germline, CDR1 is SGHRS and CDR2 YFSETQ. CDR3 loop: CASSLMASGGAGETQYF. The CDR3 DNA is TGCGCCAGCAGCTTGATGGCTAGCGGGGGGGCCGGGGAGACCCAGTACTTC.

The chain is built from TRBV2 and TRBJ1-2, with D uncertain. Germline CDR1 reads SNHLY; CDR2 reads FYNNEI. Trimming took off 6 bases at V and 3 bases at J, with 14 bases between the two ends. The length of the CDR3 is 14 residues. This chain's CDR3 is CASSLIAGDYGYTF. CDR3 DNA sequence: TGTGCCAGCAGCCTAATCGCAGGCGACTATGGCTACACCTTC.

The chain recombines TRBV5-3 with TRBJ2-2; 15 nucleotides match TRBD2. TRBV5-3 is sorted into the ORF group, with uncertain function. V trimming: 0 bases; J trimming: 6 bases; junction bases outside the gene matches: 9. The CDR3 has 19 residues. The DNA for the CDR3 is TGTGCCAGAAGCTTGGCTTCCGGACTAGCGGGAGGGCCGGCCGGGGAGCTGTTTTTT. This gives the protein CARSLASGLAGGPAGELFF.

The rearrangement links TRBV10-2 to TRBJ1-1; 7 bases are a match to TRBD1. The CDR3 consists of 15 residues. V gave up 6 bases and J gave up 1 base; unmatched junction bases: 8. Germline loops: CDR1 WSHSY, CDR2 SAAADI. CDR3 sequence reads: CASSKTGTANTEAFF. The CDR3 nucleotides read TGCGCCAGCAGCAAAACCGGGACAGCGAACACTGAAGCTTTCTTT.

The chain uses TRBV5-4 and TRBJ2-5; D could derive from TRBD1 or TRBD2 (6 bases each). V was trimmed by 0 bases and J by 5 bases, leaving 14 bases between them. The CDR3 has 15 amino acids. Looked up from germline, CDR1 is SGHNT and CDR2 is YYREEE (reference sequence). CDR3 in amino acids: CASSLAFGGGETQYF. The CDR3 DNA reads as TGTGCCAGCAGCTTGGCTTTCGGGGGCGGTGAGACCCAGTACTTC. Supplemented by reference TRBV5-4 and TRBJ2-5, the full variable domain reads ETGVTQSPTHLIKTRGQQVTLRCSSQSGHNTVSWYQQALGQGPQFIFQYYREEENGRGNFPPRFSGLQFPNYSSELNVNALELDDSALYLCASSLAFGGGETQYFGPGTRLLVL.

The chain uses TRBV18 and TRBJ1-5; perhaps TRBD1 as D (5 bases). The CDR3 is made up of 17 amino acids. The V gene's germline CDR1 is KGHSH and CDR2 LQKENI. V was shortened by 2 bases and J by 1 base, with 15 bases between the two germline ends. This CDR3 reads CASSPSAGKGSNQPQHF. The CDR3 DNA reads as TGTGCCAGCTCACCATCAGCAGGGAAGGGGAGCAATCAGCCCCAGCATTTT.

This clone showed up just once. V usage is TRBV2 and J usage is TRBJ1-1, with a tentative D call TRBD1 (5 bases). Deletions cut 8 bases from V and 1 base from J, with 8 bases between. There are 12 residues in the CDR3. Germline CDR1 and CDR2: SNHLY and FYNNEI. Here the CDR3 reads CASGGGNTEAFF. CDR3 coding DNA: TGTGCCAGCGGTGGGGGGAACACTGAAGCTTTCTTT.

The chain joins TRBV18 to TRBJ1-2; D not resolved. Germline V gives CDR1 KGHSH, CDR2 LQKENI. Trimming cost V 3 bases and J 3 bases, with 17 bases left between them. The CDR3 runs to 16 residues. CDR3 bases: TGTGCCAGCTCACCCTCGTTGGTGGGGATGGACTATGGCTACACCTTC. Amino acid sequence: CASSPSLVGMDYGYTF.

This chain uses TRBV25-1 with TRBJ1-3; D not certain. Germline assignment: CDR1 MGHDK and CDR2 SYGVNS. The length of the CDR3 is 14 residues. Trimming stripped 5 bases from V and 4 bases from J, with 12 bases between. In DNA form, the CDR3 reads TGTGCCAGCAGTCCCCTGGGCAGAGGAAACACCATATATTTT. Translating gives CASSPLGRGNTIYF.

V is TRBV27 and J is TRBJ2-3; D perhaps matches TRBD1 (5 bases). CDR1 is MNHEY, CDR2 SMNVEV, per germline (reference sequence). The CDR3 length is 11 residues. V was trimmed by 5 bases and J by 6 bases, leaving 6 bases between them. CDR3 DNA: TGTGCCAGCAGTAAGGGGGATACGCAGTATTTT. It translates to CASSKGDTQYF.

There are a few counts of this clone. The V call is TRBV28, the J call TRBJ1-5; D might be TRBD1 (5 bases). V was shortened by 3 bases and J by 5 bases, with 11 bases between the two germline ends. Germline V gene lookup returns CDR1 MDHEN and CDR2 SYDVKM. The CDR3 is made up of 14 amino acids. CDR3 loop: CASSLGREDQPQHF. CDR3 bases: TGTGCCAGCAGTTTGGGCAGGGAGGATCAGCCCCAGCATTTT.

The gene calls are TRBV6-5 and TRBJ1-4; weak D call: TRBD1 (5 bases). The CDR3 totals 15 residues. Per the germline V gene, CDR1 is MNHEY and CDR2 is SVGAGI. V lost 8 bases and J lost 5, with 18 bases in between. The CDR3 nucleotides read TGTGCCAGCTTCCTAGGGGCAGGATGGAATGAAAAACTGTTTTTT. Translation: CASFLGAGWNEKLFF.

The chain combines TRBV27 with TRBJ1-2, with TRBD1 identical over 8 bases. Unmatched junction bases numbered 6, after V lost 5 bases and J lost 4 bases. The length of the CDR3 is 14 residues. Germline V gives CDR1 MNHEY, CDR2 SMNVEV (reference sequence). The CDR3 loop reads CASSVDREGYGYTF. The CDR3 DNA reads TGTGCCAGCAGTGTGGACAGGGAGGGCTATGGCTACACCTTC.

The V and J genes are TRBV4-1 and TRBJ2-7; TRBD2 agrees at 8 bases. This CDR3 spans 16 amino acids. Germline CDR1 is MGHRA and CDR2 is YSYEKL. The ends lost 1 base at V and 3 bases at J; junction bases unmatched: 8. The CDR3 sequence: CASSQAMVAGIYEQYF. The CDR3 nucleotides read TGCGCCAGCAGCCAAGCGATGGTAGCGGGAATCTACGAGCAGTACTTC.

The chain recombines TRBV19 with TRBJ2-1; D perhaps matches TRBD2 (5 bases). V lost 4 bases, J lost 0 bases, and 19 bases lay in between. The CDR3 extends over 18 amino acids. Per germline, CDR1 LNHDA and CDR2 SQIVND (reference sequence). The CDR3 here is CASSSGSSPSSSYNEQFF. The CDR3 DNA reads TGTGCCAGTAGTAGTGGGTCTAGCCCCTCCAGCTCCTACAATGAGCAGTTCTTC.